This TCR beta chain was captured in a study of CD8 T cells in Susac syndrome. With 4 bases removed from V and 8 bases from J, the gap between germline ends came to 11 bases. This CDR3 has 11 amino acids. Germline V gives CDR1 DFQATT, CDR2 SNEGSKA (reference sequence). Of note for this clonotype: The antigen remains undetermined.

Findings and limits, study-wide: The CD4+ T cell repertoires of Susac syndrome were found to show no clonal expansion.

Patients with Susac syndrome fulfilled recently defined diagnostic criteria for definite or probable disease. RNA totalling about 0.45 to 1 ug underwent reverse transcription with random hexamers. TCRdb re-analysed the immunoSEQ multiplex PCR reads in MiXCR, keeping a single row per CDR3 protein. The sample holds over 150,000 distinct CDR3 sequences, around 94% seen once. V is TRBV20-1 and J is TRBJ1-2, with a possible D match to TRBD1 (5 bases). The receptor comes from a human donor with Susac syndrome. Sequenced material: CD4+ T cells from PBMCs. In nucleotides, the CDR3 is TGCAGTGCTAAGGACATTGGGGGCTACACCTTC. Amino acid sequence: CSAKDIGGYTF.